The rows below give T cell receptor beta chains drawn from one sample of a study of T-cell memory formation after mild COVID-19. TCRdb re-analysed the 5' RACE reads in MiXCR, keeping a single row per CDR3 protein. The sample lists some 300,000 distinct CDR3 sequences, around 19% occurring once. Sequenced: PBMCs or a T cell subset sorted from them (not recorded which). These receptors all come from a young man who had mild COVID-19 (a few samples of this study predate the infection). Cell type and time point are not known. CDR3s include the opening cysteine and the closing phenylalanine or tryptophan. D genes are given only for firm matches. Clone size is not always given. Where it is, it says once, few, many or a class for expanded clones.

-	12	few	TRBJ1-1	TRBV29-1	TGCAGCGTTGCATCCAGGAACACTGAAGCTTTCTTT	CSVASRNTEAFF
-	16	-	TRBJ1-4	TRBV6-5	TGTGCCAGCAGTTACTCGATAAACGGGGGAAATGAAAAACTGTTTTTT	CASSYSINGGNEKLFF
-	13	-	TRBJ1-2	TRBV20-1	TGCAGTGCGCTGGCCTCGGGGGTCCATGGCTACACCTTC	CSALASGVHGYTF
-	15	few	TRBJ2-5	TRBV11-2	TGTGCCAGCAGCTTAGAACGGCGAGCCCAAGGGACCCAGTACTTC	CASSLERRAQGTQYF
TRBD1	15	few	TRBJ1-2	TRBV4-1	TGCGCCAGCAGCCAAAATTCGGCAGGGGGTTATGGCTACACCTTC	CASSQNSAGGYGYTF
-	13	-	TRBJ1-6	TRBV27	TGTGCCACCGGTCGGAGATCTAATTCACCCCTCCACTTT	CATGRRSNSPLHF
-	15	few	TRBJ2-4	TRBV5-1	TGCGCCAGCAGCTTGGCAACAGGGACTGGAAACATTCAGTACTTC	CASSLATGTGNIQYF
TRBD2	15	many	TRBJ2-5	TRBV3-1	TGTGCCAGCAGCCAAGGACTAGCGGGGGAAGAGACCCAGTACTTC	CASSQGLAGEETQYF
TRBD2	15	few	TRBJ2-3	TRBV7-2	TGTGCCAGCAGCTTCACCGGGGGGGAGTCAGATACGCAGTATTTT	CASSFTGGESDTQYF
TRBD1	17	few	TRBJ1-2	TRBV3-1	TGTGCCAGCAGCCAAGAGCCCCATGGGGGGACAGCCTCTGGCTACACCTTC	CASSQEPHGGTASGYTF
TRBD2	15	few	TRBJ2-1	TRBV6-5	TGTGCCAGCAGCCTACTGGCGGGGGGGAAGAATGAGCAGTTCTTC	CASSLLAGGKNEQFF